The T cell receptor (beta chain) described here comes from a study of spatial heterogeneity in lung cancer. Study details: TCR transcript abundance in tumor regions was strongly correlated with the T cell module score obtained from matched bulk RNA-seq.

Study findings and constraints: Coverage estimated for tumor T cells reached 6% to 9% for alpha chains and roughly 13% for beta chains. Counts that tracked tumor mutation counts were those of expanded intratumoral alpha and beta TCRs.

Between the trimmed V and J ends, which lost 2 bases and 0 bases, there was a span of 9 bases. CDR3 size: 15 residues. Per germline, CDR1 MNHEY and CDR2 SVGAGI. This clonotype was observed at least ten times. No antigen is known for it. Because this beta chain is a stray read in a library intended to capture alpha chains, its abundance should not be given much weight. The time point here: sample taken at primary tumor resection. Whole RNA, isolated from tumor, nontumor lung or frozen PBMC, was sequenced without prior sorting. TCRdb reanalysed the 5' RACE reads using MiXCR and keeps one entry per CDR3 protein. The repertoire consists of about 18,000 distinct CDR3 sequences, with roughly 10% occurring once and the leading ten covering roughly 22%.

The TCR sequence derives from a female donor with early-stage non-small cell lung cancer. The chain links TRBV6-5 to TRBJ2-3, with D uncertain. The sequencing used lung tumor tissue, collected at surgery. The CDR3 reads CASSYQSSSTDTQYF. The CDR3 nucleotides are TGTGCCAGCAGTTACCAGAGCTCTAGCACAGATACGCAGTATTTT.